These 6 T cell receptor beta chains were sequenced from one sample in a study of cytomegalovirus exposure and HLA in healthy donors. PCR used 60 Vbeta primers and 13 Jbeta primers. Sequencing used immunoSEQ multiplex PCR; TCRdb keeps in-frame clones, though not all of them. The profile shows 65,000 to 70,000 clones, around 68% of them singletons. Source material: PBMCs. The receptors come from a woman under 40 in good health and CMV-seronegative.

This clone appeared a single time. The chain uses TRBV6-6 and TRBJ2-1, with 8 positions matching TRBD1. Germline lookup yields CDR1 MNHNY and CDR2 SVGAGI (reference sequence). The CDR3 runs to 16 residues. V dropped 4 bases and J dropped 8; count of bases not matched to a gene: 13. The CDR3, as DNA: TGTGCCAGCAGTTCGCACATCCAAGACAGGGGCGATGAGCAGTTCTTC. Protein: CASSSHIQDRGDEQFF.

The chain has TRBV6-1 and TRBJ2-7; 10 bases align to TRBD1. V shed 11 bases and J 4 bases; nucleotides not matched to a gene: 5. Germline lookup yields CDR1 MNHNS and CDR2 SASEGT. The CDR3 is 12 amino acids. CDR3 nucleotides: TGTGCCGGGGGACAGGGGCTGTACGAGCAGTACTTC. Translating gives CAGGQGLYEQYF.

The V call is TRBV6-5, the J call TRBJ1-5; possible D gene TRBD1, 5 bases. This CDR3 region has 12 residues. CDR1 is MNHEY and CDR2 is SVGAGI in the germline V gene. V was trimmed by 8 bases and J by 5 bases, leaving 10 bases between them. This CDR3 reads CASGGVHQPQHF. CDR3 nucleotides: TGTGCCAGCGGGGGGGTCCATCAGCCCCAGCATTTT.

The chain combines TRBV6-6 with TRBJ2-7; 11 bases are a match to TRBD2. The trim removed 6 bases at V and 2 bases at J, leaving 6 bases unmatched. This CDR3 contains 15 residues. Germline V gene lookup returns CDR1 MNHNY and CDR2 SVGAGI (reference sequence). The CDR3 DNA reads TGTGCCAGCAGCCCGGTAGCGGGGGGGACCTACGAGCAGTACTTC. Translation: CASSPVAGGTYEQYF.

The chain recombines TRBV9 with TRBJ1-2; D might be TRBD1 (5 bases). This CDR3 has 15 residues. Looked up from germline, CDR1 is SGDLS and CDR2 is YYNGEE. Trimming removed 4 bases from V and 2 bases from J, with 15 bases in between. In DNA, the CDR3 is TGTGCCAGCAGCAAAAGCAGGGTAGCCAACTATGGCTACACCTTC. As protein: CASSKSRVANYGYTF. The full variable domain, in which reference TRBV9 and TRBJ1-2 provide the parts outside the CDR3, is DSGVTQTPKHLITATGQRVTLRCSPRSGDLSVYWYQQSLDQGLQFLIQYYNGEERAKGNILERFSAQQFPDLHSELNLSSLELGDSALYFCASSKSRVANYGYTFGSGTRLTVV.

This clone was seen only once. The chain combines TRBV7-6 with TRBJ2-7; 7 nucleotides align to TRBD1. Germline V gene lookup returns CDR1 SGHVS and CDR2 FNYEAQ. CDR3 length: 14 residues. With 1 base clipped from V and 2 bases from J, the junction kept 2 bases outside the gene matches. In DNA form, the CDR3 reads TGTGCCAGCAGCTTAGGGGACAGTGCCTACGAGCAGTACTTC. Its translation is CASSLGDSAYEQYF.